The entry below gives a single T cell receptor (beta chain) sequence along with its context. The data originate from a study of blood T cell repertoires in COVID-19. Background on the study: Material from acute and convalescent COVID-19 was sourced from the United States, Italy and Spain.

The germline V and J ends were trimmed by 1 base and 8 bases, with 15 bases remaining between them. The V gene's germline CDR1 is LGHDT and CDR2 YNNKEL (reference sequence). CDR3 length: 15 residues. TCRdb keeps only in-frame clones here, not all; method: immunoSEQ multiplex PCR. The sample contains 150,000 to 200,000 clones, 70% to 90% of which appear only once. The specimen was peripheral blood. The rearrangement uses TRBV3-1 (or the pseudogene TRBV3-2) and TRBJ2-1; weak D call: TRBD2 (7 bases). This TCR came from an elderly woman with acute or convalescent COVID-19. The CDR3 DNA is TGTGCCAGCAGCCAAGTAGGGGGGGCTTTTTATGAGCAGTTCTTC. It yields the protein CASSQVGGAFYEQFF.